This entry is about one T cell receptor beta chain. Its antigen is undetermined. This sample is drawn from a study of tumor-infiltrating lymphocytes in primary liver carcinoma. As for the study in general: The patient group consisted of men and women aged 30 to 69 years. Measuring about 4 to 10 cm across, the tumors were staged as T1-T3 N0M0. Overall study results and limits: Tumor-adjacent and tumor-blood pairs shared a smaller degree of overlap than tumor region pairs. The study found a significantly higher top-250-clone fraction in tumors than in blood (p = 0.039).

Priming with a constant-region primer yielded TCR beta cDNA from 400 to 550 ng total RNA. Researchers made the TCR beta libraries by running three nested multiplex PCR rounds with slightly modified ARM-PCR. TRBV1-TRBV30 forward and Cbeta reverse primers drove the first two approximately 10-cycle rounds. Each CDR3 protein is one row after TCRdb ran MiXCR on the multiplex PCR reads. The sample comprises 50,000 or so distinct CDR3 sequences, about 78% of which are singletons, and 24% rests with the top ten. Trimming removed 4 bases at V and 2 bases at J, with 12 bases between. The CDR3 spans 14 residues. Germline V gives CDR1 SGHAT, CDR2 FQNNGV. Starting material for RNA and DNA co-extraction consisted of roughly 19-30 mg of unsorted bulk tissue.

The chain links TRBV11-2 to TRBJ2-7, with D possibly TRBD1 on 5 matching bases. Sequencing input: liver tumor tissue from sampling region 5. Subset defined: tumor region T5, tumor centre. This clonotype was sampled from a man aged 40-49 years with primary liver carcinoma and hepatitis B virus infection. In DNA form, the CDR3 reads TGTGCCAGCAGCTCTAAGGGGAACCCCTACGAGCAGTACTTC. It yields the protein CASSSKGNPYEQYF.